This T cell receptor (beta chain) was profiled in a study of T cells after yellow fever vaccination. Study-wide results and limits: A faster peak, day 5 versus 15, was reached by the weaker secondary response. CD4 and CD8 compartments shared a small share of clonotypes. Subsequent to the booster, the majority of primary-vaccination clones reappeared (96% CD4, 85% to 90% CD8).

A universal primer site and UMIs were added as TCR cDNA was made by 5'RACE template switching. TCRdb passed the 5' RACE reads through MiXCR, listing each CDR3 protein once. The sample lists about 330,000 distinct CDR3 sequences, roughly 6.8% occurring once. CDR1 GTSNPN and CDR2 SVGIG come from the germline V gene (reference sequence). CDR3 length: 13 amino acids. V lost 4 bases and J lost 0, with 6 bases in between. This clonotype came up many times. Its antigen is currently unknown. The sequence came from a man in his late teens or twenties who received the YFV17D yellow fever vaccine. The chain combines TRBV30 with TRBJ2-2, with D unclear. Material: PBMCs, obtained roughly seven weeks after the first yellow fever vaccination. DNA of the CDR3: TGTGCCTGGACCCCCGCGAACACCGGGGAGCTGTTTTTT. This codes for CAWTPANTGELFF.